The following is a T cell receptor beta chain sequence with its context. Trimming removed 3 bases from V and 7 bases from J, with 22 bases in between. Germline V gene sequence: CDR1 SGHNT, CDR2 YYREEE (reference sequence). The CDR3 is 16 amino acids. This entry is derived from a study of cytomegalovirus exposure and HLA in healthy donors. Use of 60 Vbeta and 13 Jbeta primers characterized the PCR. TCRdb's copy holds only in-frame clones and misses some; the assay was immunoSEQ multiplex PCR. The sample contains 95,000 to 150,000 clones, more than 65% of which appear only once. Sequencing was performed on PBMCs. This chain links TRBV5-4 with TRBJ1-1; D perhaps matches TRBD1 (6 bases). The TCR sequence derives from a man aged 18 to 30 in good health and CMV-seronegative. CDR3 loop: CASSSRGHGRVDEAFF. The CDR3 DNA reads TGTGCCAGCAGCTCTAGGGGACATGGCAGGGTGGATGAAGCTTTCTTT.